This T cell receptor beta chain was obtained from a study of cytomegalovirus exposure and HLA in healthy donors. Primers included in the PCR were 60 Vbeta and 13 Jbeta primers. The repertoire was sequenced with immunoSEQ multiplex PCR; TCRdb's copy has only in-frame clones and lacks some. The sample contains about 110,000 clones, about 70% of which appear only once. Regarding the study as a whole: Most TCR sequences were rare, but some public TCRs occurred in many donors. Later analysis suggested links between common viral pathogens and several top significant clusters.

CDR1 and CDR2 from the germline V gene are GTSNPN and SVGIG (reference sequence). V was pared by 4 bases and J by 6 bases, with 10 bases of the junction left unmatched. There are 15 residues in the CDR3. For this clone: Antigen: not known.

The sequenced material came from PBMCs. The TCR comes from a female donor in good health and CMV-seronegative. The chain uses TRBV30 and TRBJ2-7, with TRBD1 matching 12 bases. As DNA, the CDR3 is TGTGCCTGGAAGCGGGACAGGGGGCCGGGGGGCGAGCAGTACTTC. The encoded protein is CAWKRDRGPGGEQYF.